Here is one T cell receptor beta chain with its context. This specimen comes from a study of sequential checkpoint blockade in melanoma. Study-wide context: Maintenance nivolumab came after either treatment sequence.

Per the germline V gene, CDR1 is MNHEY and CDR2 is SVGAGI. The CDR3 contains 15 residues. V lost 6 bases to trimming and J lost 4 bases, with 19 bases between them. Sequenced by immunoSEQ multiplex PCR; TCRdb stores in-frame clones only, minus some. The repertoire has roughly 11,000 clones, approximately 80% of them found once; the top ten carry about 51%. Documented treatment: randomized to nivolumab then ipilimumab (arm A) or the reverse (arm B). None of the patients previously received DNA-damaging chemotherapy. Sorted cells were live CD3+CD8+, lacking CD19 and CD56, from PBMCs. The V and J genes are TRBV6-5 and TRBJ2-7; possible D gene TRBD1, 7 bases. Here the sequenced sample was CD8+ T cells sorted from blood (inferred from file names), taken from a patient given nivolumab and ipilimumab in sequence. This clonotype originated in a human donor with melanoma. The CDR3 sequence: CASSVLEGATYEQYF. The CDR3 region has the DNA TGTGCCAGCAGCGTCTTGGAGGGGGCGACGTACGAGCAGTACTTC.